One TCR beta chain is described in this entry. Its target is unknown. This record belongs to a study of shared clonotypes between healthy human individuals. Clones were read by immunoSEQ multiplex PCR, and TCRdb kept only the in-frame ones, dropping some. There are 2 million to 3 million clones in the sample; around 90% occur only once, and under 0.15% lies in the top ten. CDR1 and CDR2 (germline): MDHEN, SYDVKM. The CDR3 consists of 14 residues. The ends were cut back, 3 bases at V and 2 bases at J, with 10 bases in the middle. Study outcomes and limitations: Sharing of clonotypes among donors was expected to vary with sequencing depth. Rarefaction analysis demonstrated incomplete sorted-subset sequencing notwithstanding large depth.

The genes are TRBV28 and TRBJ1-2; no reliable D call. Sequencing was carried out using naive CD4+ T cells sorted from blood. Subset of the sample: CD45RA+ positively selected. The clonotype comes from a man aged 18 to 29 in good health. CDR3 nucleotide sequence: TGTGCCAGCAGTTTCGAGCTCCGAAACTATGGCTACACCTTC. Its translation is CASSFELRNYGYTF.